In this sample, the clone carrying this T cell receptor beta chain turned up a few times. Its antigen is still unknown. This specimen belongs to a study of T-cell reconstitution after alpha-beta-depleted transplantation in children. Study-level results: Reportedly, roughly two months post-transplant, alpha-beta T cells arose from several hundred expanded graft clones. The main origin of T-cell counts and diversity one year after transplant was newly produced T cells.

Unique molecular identifiers were incorporated when the TCRbeta library was constructed. From the PCR reads, TCRdb called clonotypes with MiXCR, one entry per CDR3 protein. The sample shows about 830,000 distinct CDR3 sequences, roughly 15% of them seen only once. CDR3 length: 15 amino acids. Germline CDR1 is SSHAT and CDR2 is FNYEAQ (reference sequence). With V trimmed by 1 base and J by 6 bases, 6 bases remained unmatched. The genes are TRBV7-7 and TRBJ2-1, with TRBD2 matching over 7 bases. The receptor's source is a male patient between 5 and 17 years old who had a stem cell transplant for acute lymphoblastic leukemia, so the T cells may come from the graft donor. The source was PBMCs, mostly from graft donor cells, collected 360 days after TCRalphabeta/CD19-depleted stem cell transplant. CDR3 sequence: CASSLGALASNEQFF. CDR3 DNA sequence: TGTGCCAGCAGCTTAGGCGCACTAGCGAGCAATGAGCAGTTCTTC.